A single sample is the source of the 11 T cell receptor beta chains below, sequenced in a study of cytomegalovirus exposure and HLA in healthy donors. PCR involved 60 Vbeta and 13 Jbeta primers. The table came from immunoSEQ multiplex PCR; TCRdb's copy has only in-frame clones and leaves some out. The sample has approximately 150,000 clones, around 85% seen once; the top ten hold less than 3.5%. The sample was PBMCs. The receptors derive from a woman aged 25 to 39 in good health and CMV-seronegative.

CDR3 nucleotide sequence: TGTGCCAGCAGTGACTCGGACAGGGACATTCAGTACTTC. Residues: CASSDSDRDIQYF. V gene TRBV6-4 combines with J gene TRBJ2-4, with 8 bases that match TRBD1. Germline V gene data show CDR1 as MRHNA and CDR2 as SNTAGT. The CDR3 totals 13 residues. V lost 0 bases to trimming and J lost 8 bases; unmatched junction nucleotides: 0.

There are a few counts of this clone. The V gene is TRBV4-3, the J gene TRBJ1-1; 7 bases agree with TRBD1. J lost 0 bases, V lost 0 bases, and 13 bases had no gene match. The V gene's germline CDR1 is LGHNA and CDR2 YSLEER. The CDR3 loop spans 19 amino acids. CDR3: CASSQDQRGRGKMNTEAFF. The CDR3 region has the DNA TGCGCCAGCAGCCAAGATCAAAGGGGGCGCGGTAAAATGAACACTGAAGCTTTCTTT.

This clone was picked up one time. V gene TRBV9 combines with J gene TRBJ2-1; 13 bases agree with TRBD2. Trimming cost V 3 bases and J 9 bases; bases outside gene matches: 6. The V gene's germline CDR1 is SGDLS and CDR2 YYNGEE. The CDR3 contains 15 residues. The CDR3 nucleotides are TGTGCCAGCAGCGCGGGGACTAGCGGGGACGGTGAGCAGTTCTTC. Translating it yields CASSAGTSGDGEQFF.

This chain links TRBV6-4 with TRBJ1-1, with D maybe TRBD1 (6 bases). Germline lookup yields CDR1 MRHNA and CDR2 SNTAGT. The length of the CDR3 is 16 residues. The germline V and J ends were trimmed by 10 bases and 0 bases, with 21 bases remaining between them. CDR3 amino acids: CAIKGGVGTMNTEAFF. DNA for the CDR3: TGTGCCATCAAGGGGGGGGTTGGGACCATGAACACTGAAGCTTTCTTT.

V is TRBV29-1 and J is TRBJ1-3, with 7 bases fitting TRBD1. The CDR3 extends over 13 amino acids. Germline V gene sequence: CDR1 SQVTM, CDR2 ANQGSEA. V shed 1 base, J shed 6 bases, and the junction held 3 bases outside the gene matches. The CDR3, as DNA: TGCAGCGTTGAAGGCACAGGGGAAAACACCATATATTTT. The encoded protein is CSVEGTGENTIYF.

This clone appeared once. The DNA for the CDR3 is TGTGCCAGCAGCTTCGCGGGGGACACAGATACGCAGTATTTT. As protein: CASSFAGDTDTQYF. The chain uses TRBV11-2 and TRBJ2-3; 7 bases agree with TRBD2. CDR1 and CDR2 from the germline V gene are SGHAT and FQNNGV. V lost 3 bases to trimming and J lost 2 bases; unmatched junction nucleotides: 2. The CDR3 spans 14 residues.

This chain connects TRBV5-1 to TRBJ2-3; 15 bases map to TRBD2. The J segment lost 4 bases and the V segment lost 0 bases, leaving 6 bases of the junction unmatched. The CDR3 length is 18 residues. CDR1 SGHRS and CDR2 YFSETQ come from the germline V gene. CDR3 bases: TGCGCCAGCAGCTTGGAGGGGACTAGCGGGGGGCGGCCAGATACGCAGTATTTT. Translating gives CASSLEGTSGGRPDTQYF.

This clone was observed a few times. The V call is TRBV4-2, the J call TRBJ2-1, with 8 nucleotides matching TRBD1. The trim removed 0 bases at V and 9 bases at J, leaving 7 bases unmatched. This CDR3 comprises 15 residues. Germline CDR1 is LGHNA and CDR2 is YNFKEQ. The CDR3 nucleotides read TGTGCCAGCAGCCAAGACCGGACAGGGATCGGTGAGCAGTTCTTC. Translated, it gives CASSQDRTGIGEQFF.

The CDR3 here is CSVRGSSYNEQFF. The DNA of the CDR3 is TGCAGCGTCAGAGGCAGCTCCTACAATGAGCAGTTCTTC. The V and J genes are TRBV29-1 and TRBJ2-1; D is unresolved. The length of the CDR3 is 13 residues. V was trimmed by 6 bases and J by 0 bases, leaving 9 bases between them. Germline values: CDR1 SQVTM, CDR2 ANQGSEA.

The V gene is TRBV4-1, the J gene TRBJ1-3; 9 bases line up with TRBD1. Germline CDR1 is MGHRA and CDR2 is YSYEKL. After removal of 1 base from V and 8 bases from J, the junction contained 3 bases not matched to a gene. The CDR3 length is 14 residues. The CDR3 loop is CASSQADRGYTIYF. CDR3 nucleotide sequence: TGCGCCAGCAGCCAAGCGGACAGGGGTTACACCATATATTTT.

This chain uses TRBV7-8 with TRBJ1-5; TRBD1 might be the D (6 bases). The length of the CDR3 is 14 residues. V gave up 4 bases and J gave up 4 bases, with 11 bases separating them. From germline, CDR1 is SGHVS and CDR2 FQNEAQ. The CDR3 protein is CASSSSGANQPQHF. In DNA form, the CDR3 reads TGTGCCAGCAGCTCGTCAGGGGCAAATCAGCCCCAGCATTTT.